Each of the 9 T cell receptor beta chains below was sequenced from the same sample in a study of human T cells and chemical hapten exposure (dated by TCRdb to about 2021). The time point tag for this specimen amounts to: patch test 1, 2 weeks after DPC sensitization. In the paper's terms, the treatment or condition label means: therapeutic diphenylcyclopropenone sensitization with weekly scalp DPC. Libraries were prepared through RACE. Sequencing used a NextSeq 500. The public reads were reprocessed in TCRdb via fastp at Q25 and MiXCR, keeping in-frame beta chains. Each CDR3 protein gets just one entry, which takes the most common genes and DNA from the rows behind it. The sample table records 60,000 to 80,000 distinct CDR3 sequences; 32% of these occur just once. The ten biggest clones cover about 8.1% of the sample. Sequenced here: whole blood, sampled in connection with sensitization to the hapten diphenylcyclopropenone (DPC). The receptors here all came from a man aged 40-49 years with alopecia areata. Some clones in this sample may be carry-over from other donors' samples.

A few counts support this clonotype. The rearrangement uses TRBV27 and TRBJ2-2; D possibly corresponds to TRBD2 (6 bases). CDR1 is MNHEY, CDR2 SMNVEV, per germline (reference sequence). There are 16 residues in the CDR3. V was clipped by 1 base and J by 2 bases, with 11 bases between them. CDR3 residues: CASSLWASANTGELFF. The CDR3 nucleotides are TGTGCCAGCAGTTTATGGGCTAGCGCCAACACCGGGGAGCTGTTTTTT.

This clonotype was found a few times. This chain uses TRBV4-3 with TRBJ2-7, with a tentative D call TRBD2 (6 bases). The CDR3 covers 17 residues. Germline V lookup: CDR1 LGHNA, CDR2 YSLEER. The germline V and J ends were trimmed by 0 bases and 0 bases, with 15 bases remaining between them. The CDR3 reads CASSQDRGTSLSYEQYF. In nucleotides, the CDR3 is TGCGCCAGCAGCCAAGACCGGGGGACTTCCCTCTCCTACGAGCAGTACTTC.

The V gene is TRBV5-5, the J gene TRBJ2-5; D is ambiguous. V was trimmed by 6 bases and J by 0 bases, leaving 12 bases between them. Germline values: CDR1 SGHKS, CDR2 YYEKEE (reference sequence). This CDR3 is built from 14 residues. In DNA, the CDR3 is TGTGCCAGCACTAAAGGGCCGTACCAAGAGACCCAGTACTTC. Residues: CASTKGPYQETQYF.

The gene calls are TRBV6-1 and TRBJ2-3; the D gene is possibly TRBD2 (6 bases). The V end lost 2 bases, the J end lost 3 bases, and 15 bases lay between the germline ends. In germline, CDR1 is MNHNS, CDR2 SASEGT. CDR3 length: 16 residues. CDR3 sequence reads: CASSEIGGSGTDTQYF. CDR3 nucleotide sequence: TGTGCCAGCAGTGAAATAGGTGGGAGCGGGACAGATACGCAGTATTTT.

The chain employs TRBV7-2 and TRBJ1-5, with unresolved D. The germline gives CDR1 SGHTA, CDR2 FQGNSA. CDR3 length: 12 residues. The V gene lost 1 base and the J gene lost 7 bases, with 5 bases spanning the gap. The CDR3 loop is CASSLVGQPQHF. DNA for the CDR3: TGTGCCAGCAGCTTAGTAGGGCAGCCCCAGCATTTT.

Concerning this clonotype: A junction boundary mismatches the germline segment, possibly from a read error. V is TRBV25-1 and J is TRBJ1-1; weak D call: TRBD1 (5 bases). From germline, CDR1 is MGHDK and CDR2 SYGVNS. CDR3 length equals 14 residues. This CDR3 is CASSEYRGEAETFF. DNA of the CDR3: TGTGCCAGCAGTGAATACCGAGGGGAGGCTGAAACTTTCTTT.

CDR3 bases: TGTGCCAGCAGCCGCCCCTTTCCGCCCCAGCATTTT. As protein: CASSRPFPPQHF. The chain is built from TRBV28 and TRBJ1-5, with D uncertain. CDR1 and CDR2 (germline): MDHEN, SYDVKM. V dropped 6 bases and J dropped 9 bases, with 12 bases sitting between them. The CDR3 totals 12 residues.

CDR3 residues: CSAGSGKVSDTQYF. The CDR3 region has the DNA TGCAGTGCTGGTAGCGGGAAGGTCTCAGATACGCAGTATTTT. The chain has TRBV20-1 and TRBJ2-3, with 8 bases identical to TRBD2. Germline CDR1 and CDR2: DFQATT and SNEGSKA (reference sequence). Unmatched junction bases numbered 8, after V lost 5 bases and J lost 4 bases. CDR3 size: 14 residues.

The V call is TRBV12-3 or TRBV12-4, the J call TRBJ2-7; possibly TRBD2 for D (6 bases). The CDR3 totals 13 residues. V lost 4 bases, J lost 7 bases, and 14 bases lay in between. As DNA, the CDR3 is TGTGCCAGCAGTTCGGCGCGGGAAGGGGAGCAGTACTTC. Protein product: CASSSAREGEQYF.